A selection of T cell receptor beta chains follows, all from one sample in a study of beta chain features in type 1 diabetes. The assay was immunoSEQ multiplex PCR, and TCRdb's table has in-frame clones only and misses some. The table has 600,000 to 700,000 clones, 9.5% to 15% seen once. Sequencing was carried out using naive CD4+ T cells from blood. Source of these receptors: a young man with type 1 diabetes. Both conserved end residues are part of each CDR3. Each record gives: J gene, V gene, D gene, CDR3 protein. D genes are given only for firm matches.

>TRBJ2-1|TRBV2|TRBD2
CASSEQLAGGRGEQFF
>TRBJ2-2|TRBV7-7|NA
CASSLGQPVNTGELFF
>TRBJ2-1|TRBV4-1|TRBD2
CASSQELAGRDEQFF
>TRBJ1-6|TRBV27|NA
CASSFSGGFGSPLHF
>TRBJ2-5|TRBV7-2|TRBD1
CASQGALDGGTQYF
>TRBJ2-3|TRBV4-3|TRBD2
CASSQEERGGSVYF
>TRBJ1-1|TRBV25-1|NA
CASNSAWAGEGAEAFF
>TRBJ2-5|TRBV5-6|TRBD1
CASSLGLGQGGETQYF
>TRBJ2-5|TRBV7-9|NA
CANREYGQPQETQYF
>TRBJ2-7|TRBV28|NA
CASLPGSSREQYF
>TRBJ1-3|TRBV27|TRBD1
CASSPNRGGSLGGNTIYF
>TRBJ1-3|TRBV9|NA
CASSVEGTGNTIYF
>TRBJ2-3|TRBV18|NA
CASSLSTDTQYF
>TRBJ2-1|TRBV18|NA
CASSPRFDGSSYNEQFF
>TRBJ2-3|TRBV5-1|TRBD2
CASSASGGRTDTQYF
>TRBJ2-1|TRBV11-2|NA
CASSYERDSRYNEQFF
>TRBJ2-3|TRBV9|NA
CASGGITTDTQYF
>TRBJ1-2|TRBV9|TRBD1
CASSGGQLNYGYTF
>TRBJ2-3|TRBV9|TRBD1
CASSAGQFTDTQYF
>TRBJ2-4|TRBV7-9|NA
CASSLGTGNIQYF
>TRBJ2-2|TRBV7-9|TRBD1
CASSRRQGPNTGELFF
>TRBJ2-5|TRBV7-2|NA
CASSDNRETQYF
>TRBJ2-7|TRBV7-8|NA
CASSSSGRMTF
>TRBJ1-5|TRBV28|NA
CASRPGGNQPQHF
>TRBJ2-5|TRBV4-3|NA
CASSHTPQETQYF
>TRBJ2-1|TRBV2|TRBD2
CASSEASGAGNEQFF
>TRBJ2-1|TRBV5-1|TRBD1
CASSLRLGQGINEQFF
>TRBJ1-5|TRBV2|NA
CASKLGDSNQPQHF
>TRBJ2-7|TRBV6-1|TRBD2
CASSEMRGGFAYEQYF
>TRBJ2-7|TRBV19|TRBD1
CASRTNGQGIFEQYF
>TRBJ2-1|TRBV10-3|NA
CAIRGTSLIGEQFF
>TRBJ1-6|TRBV6-5|TRBD1
CASSYSKGQGASPLHF
>TRBJ2-5|TRBV5-1|TRBD1
CASSPGQGGETQYF
>TRBJ1-1|TRBV18|NA
CASSPQGRQEAFF
>TRBJ1-5|TRBV7-9|NA
CASSSGDQPQHF
>TRBJ2-5|TRBV10-1|NA
CASSESASVTKETQYF
>TRBJ1-1|TRBV13|NA
CASSLSAGSGNEAFF
>TRBJ1-6|TRBV9|NA
CASSVGGPASGSPLHF
>TRBJ2-7|TRBV6-5|NA
CASSYSPGQMSYEQYF
>TRBJ1-2|TRBV30|NA
CAWSLTGTLGYGYTF
>TRBJ2-1|TRBV5-4|NA
CASGHRDPQRDEQFF
>TRBJ2-1|TRBV5-1|NA
CASTTLTPAYNEQFF
>TRBJ2-1|TRBV7-3|TRBD2
CASSSGLAGGEQFF
>TRBJ2-3|TRBV7-2|NA
CASSTRTDTQYF
>TRBJ1-2|TRBV10-3|NA
CAISESERAVGYTF
>TRBJ2-7|TRBV7-2|NA
CASRGGAGSYEQYF
>TRBJ2-1|TRBV5-4|TRBD2
CASSLDPLAGADNEQFF
>TRBJ2-3|TRBV6-5|NA
CASTPGFYTDTQYF
>TRBJ1-4|TRBV18|NA
CASSPVQAGEKLFF
>TRBJ2-5|TRBV6-4|TRBD2
CASTDSGVGETQYF